One sample yielded the 4 T cell receptor beta chains listed below, sequenced in a study of T-cell reconstitution after alpha-beta-depleted transplantation in children. As it was prepared, the TCRbeta library received unique molecular identifiers. TCRdb recomputed calls from the PCR reads with MiXCR, one row per CDR3 protein. The table lists around 300,000 distinct CDR3 sequences, about 9.9% of them singletons. Here the sequenced sample was peripheral blood, taken 180 days after TCRalphabeta/CD19-depleted stem cell transplant. The receptors come from a male patient between 2 and 10 years old who had a stem cell transplant for chronic granulomatous disease, so the T cells may come from the graft donor.

The table lists this clonotype with a few counts. This may be a read error: a much more frequent sequence differs by one nucleotide. This chain uses TRBV12-3 or TRBV12-4 with TRBJ1-1; no clear D. The CDR3 covers 13 residues. V lost 3 bases to trimming and J lost 0 bases, with 5 bases between them. CDR3 in DNA: TGTGCCAGCAGTTTTGGGATGAACACTGAAGCTTTCTTT. It encodes CASSFGMNTEAFF.

This clonotype was seen ten or more times. J is TRBJ1-2 and V is TRBV12-3 or TRBV12-4, with D uncertain. The CDR3 runs 14 residues. The germline V and J ends were trimmed by 2 bases and 5 bases, with 12 bases remaining between them. In DNA, the CDR3 is TGTGCCAGCAGTTTAAAAGGGTCCCTTTATGGCTACACCTTC. This sequence encodes CASSLKGSLYGYTF.

The sample holds many counts of this clonotype. The chain couples TRBV12-3 or TRBV12-4 to TRBJ2-7; the D gene is possibly TRBD2 (6 bases). The CDR3 is 16 residues long. V lost 3 bases, J lost 1 base, and 16 bases lay in between. For the CDR3, the DNA is TGTGCCAGCAGTTTTACTGCAGCGGGTGGATCCTACGAGCAGTACTTC. Protein sequence: CASSFTAAGGSYEQYF.

This clonotype has ten or more counts. The chain couples TRBV12-3 or TRBV12-4 to TRBJ2-2, with 9 bases matching TRBD2. V was pared by 3 bases and J by 7 bases, with 6 bases of the junction left unmatched. The CDR3 length is 15 residues. The CDR3 DNA follows: TGTGCCAGCAGTTTTTTAGCGGGAGTTAACGGGGAGCTGTTTTTT. It yields the protein CASSFLAGVNGELFF.